The 28 T cell receptor beta chains below come from one sample, sequenced in a study of graft-versus-host responses after intestinal transplantation. Here immunoSEQ multiplex PCR was the method, and the copy in TCRdb shows in-frame clones only, minus some. The table includes some 92,000 clones, roughly 92% detected once. For these receptors, no antigen is known. The source material was unstimulated CD4+ T cells sorted from spleen or lymph node cells, sampled before intestinal transplant. The receptors come from a human donor who received an intestinal transplant.

This clone was found once. The genes are TRBV7-8 and TRBJ2-1; no clear D gene. With 4 bases removed from V and 0 bases from J, the gap between germline ends came to 10 bases. CDR1 and CDR2 (germline): SGHVS, FQNEAQ. The CDR3 contains 15 residues. The CDR3 nucleotides read TGTGCCAGCAGCTCCTGGAGAAGCTCCTACAATGAGCAGTTCTTC. It yields the protein CASSSWRSSYNEQFF.

The J gene is TRBJ2-5, the V gene TRBV2; either TRBD1 or TRBD2 may fit D (5 bases each). Between the trimmed V and J ends, which lost 2 bases and 4 bases, there was a span of 14 bases. Germline CDR1 and CDR2: SNHLY and FYNNEI. The CDR3 totals 15 residues. In DNA, the CDR3 is TGTGCCAGCAGTGAATATGGGGGTCGAGGAGAGACCCAGTACTTC. Protein: CASSEYGGRGETQYF.

This chain joins TRBV23-1 and TRBJ1-5; 8 bases align to TRBD1. TRBV23-1 is designated an ORF whose function remains uncertain. The V segment lost 4 bases and the J segment 7 bases; nucleotides outside the gene matches: 3. There are 13 residues in the CDR3. CDR3 amino acids: CASSLAGGQPQHF. The CDR3 DNA is TGCGCCAGCAGTCTGGCAGGGGGCCAGCCCCAGCATTTT.

The chain recombines TRBV6-5 with TRBJ1-2; D gene unclear. Germline CDR1 is MNHEY and CDR2 is SVGAGI. V lost 5 bases and J lost 0, with 13 bases in between. CDR3 length: 15 amino acids. CDR3 nucleotides: TGTGCCAGCAGTCGTTCCCTAAAATCTAACTATGGCTACACCTTC. Protein sequence: CASSRSLKSNYGYTF.

To note about this clone: This specimen includes other DNA sequences encoding the same CDR3. The chain couples TRBV27 to TRBJ2-1; the match to TRBD2 covers 11 bases. The CDR3 consists of 14 residues. Germline assignment: CDR1 MNHEY and CDR2 SMNVEV (reference sequence). Germline trimming cut 5 bases from V and 5 bases from J; bases unmatched to any gene: 2. The CDR3 here is CASSPGLADNEQFF. DNA of the CDR3: TGTGCCAGCAGTCCGGGACTAGCGGACAATGAGCAGTTCTTC.

The CDR3 DNA follows: TGCGCCAGCAGTACCGGGACAGGGGATCCTCAGCCCCAGCATTTT. Translated: CASSTGTGDPQPQHF. This chain uses TRBV4-1 with TRBJ1-5; TRBD1 matches at 10 bases. Germline CDR1 MGHRA, CDR2 YSYEKL. The J segment lost 6 bases and the V segment lost 6 bases, leaving 8 bases of the junction unmatched. The CDR3 covers 15 residues.

The gene calls are TRBV10-1 and TRBJ2-1; 11 bases fit TRBD2. CDR1 and CDR2 (germline): WNHNN, SYGVQD (reference sequence). The CDR3 has 16 residues. Trimming cost V 4 bases and J 5 bases; bases outside gene matches: 7. The CDR3 DNA reads as TGCGCCAGCAGTGTAGGGCTAGCGGGAGGAGACAATGAGCAGTTCTTC. Its translation is CASSVGLAGGDNEQFF.

This chain joins TRBV29-1 and TRBJ2-5; 10 bases are a match to TRBD2. The CDR3 runs to 15 residues. From germline, CDR1 is SQVTM and CDR2 ANQGSEA. V was clipped by 0 bases and J by 7 bases; unmatched bases: 8. DNA for the CDR3: TGCAGCGTTGAAGAAGCGGGAGGGGGCCAGGGGACCCAGTACTTC. Its translation: CSVEEAGGGQGTQYF.

V and J are TRBV6-1 and TRBJ2-1; perhaps TRBD1 as D (6 bases). The CDR3 is 15 amino acids. Per the germline V gene, CDR1 is MNHNS and CDR2 is SASEGT. The V and J ends lost 7 bases and 4 bases respectively, with 17 bases between them. This CDR3 reads CASTSGQRKYNEQFF. CDR3 DNA: TGTGCCAGCACCTCTGGACAGCGAAAATACAATGAGCAGTTCTTC.

V gene TRBV7-9 combines with J gene TRBJ2-3; 9 bases align to TRBD2. The CDR3 runs 15 residues. Trimming at V came to 5 bases and at J to 4 bases, leaving 7 bases not matched to a gene. Germline values: CDR1 SEHNR, CDR2 FQNEAQ (reference sequence). The CDR3 region has the DNA TGTGCCAGCAGCCCCAGACTAGCGGAGGCAGATACGCAGTATTTT. Translated, it gives CASSPRLAEADTQYF.

The rearrangement uses TRBV6-5 and TRBJ2-5, with TRBD1 matching over 7 bases. V shed 5 bases and J 2 bases; nucleotides not matched to a gene: 8. Germline CDR1 and CDR2: MNHEY and SVGAGI. The CDR3 contains 15 residues. The CDR3 here is CASSRNRGVQETQYF. In DNA form, the CDR3 reads TGTGCCAGCAGTAGAAACAGGGGTGTTCAAGAGACCCAGTACTTC.

V gene TRBV7-8 combines with J gene TRBJ2-7; 9 bases agree with TRBD1. Germline-derived CDR1 and CDR2 are SGHVS and FQNEAQ. CDR3 length: 19 amino acids. J gave up 3 bases and V 5 bases, and 20 bases lay outside the gene matches. The CDR3 here is CASSPGTGTGTIGGYEQYF. DNA for the CDR3: TGTGCCAGCAGCCCCGGAACCGGGACAGGGACCATCGGGGGCTACGAGCAGTACTTC.

The chain links TRBV28 to TRBJ2-1; D is unresolved. From germline, CDR1 is MDHEN and CDR2 SYDVKM. CDR3 length: 12 residues. Trimming cost V 4 bases and J 3 bases, with 4 bases left between them. The CDR3 nucleotides read TGTGCCAGCAGTTCACACTACAATGAGCAGTTCTTC. Its protein is CASSSHYNEQFF. The full variable domain, its missing parts supplied by reference TRBV28 and TRBJ2-1, is DVKVTQSSRYLVKRTGEKVFLECVQDMDHENMFWYRQDPGLGLRLIYFSYDVKMKEKGDIPEGYSVSREKKERFSLILESASTNQTSMYLCASSSHYNEQFFGPGTRLTVL.

The chain combines TRBV7-9 with TRBJ1-2; TRBD1 is a possible D gene (6 bases). The germline V gene has CDR1 SEHNR and CDR2 FQNEAQ (reference sequence). The V end lost 4 bases, the J end lost 3 bases, and 15 bases lay between the germline ends. The CDR3 contains 15 residues. The CDR3 bases are TGTGCCAGCAGCTCCCCCGGCAGGGGCGACTATGGCTACACCTTC. This encodes CASSSPGRGDYGYTF.

The chain links TRBV9 to TRBJ2-1; no firm D call. V lost 0 bases and J lost 4, with 14 bases in between. CDR1 SGDLS and CDR2 YYNGEE come from the germline V gene. The CDR3 consists of 16 residues. The CDR3 DNA follows: TGTGCCAGCAGCGTAGCTGCTAGTCTTGGGTACAATGAGCAGTTCTTC. Its protein product is CASSVAASLGYNEQFF.

The chain uses TRBV5-1 and TRBJ2-5, with 11 bases lining up with TRBD2. Germline V gene data show CDR1 as SGHRS and CDR2 as YFSETQ. The CDR3 is 14 residues long. Germline trimming cut 4 bases from V and 5 bases from J; bases unmatched to any gene: 4. CDR3 residues: CASSRLAGQETQYF. CDR3 nucleotides: TGCGCCAGCAGCCGACTAGCGGGACAGGAGACCCAGTACTTC.

CDR3 in amino acids: CASSYSQASGYTF. CDR3 nucleotides: TGTGCCAGCAGTTACTCCCAAGCCTCTGGCTACACCTTC. The V gene is TRBV6-5, the J gene TRBJ1-2; no firm D call. The germline V gene has CDR1 MNHEY and CDR2 SVGAGI. Trimming stripped 0 bases from V and 7 bases from J, with 9 bases between. CDR3 length: 13 residues.

This chain uses TRBV27 with TRBJ2-2; 9 positions agree with TRBD1. This CDR3 region has 15 residues. Trimming cost V 4 bases and J 4 bases; bases outside gene matches: 4. Germline assignment: CDR1 MNHEY and CDR2 SMNVEV (reference sequence). CDR3 region: CASSWTGDPTGELFF. CDR3 nucleotides: TGTGCCAGCAGTTGGACAGGGGACCCCACCGGGGAGCTGTTTTTT.

The sample holds one count of this clone. The V gene is TRBV7-2, the J gene TRBJ2-3; D ambiguous. V was shortened by 5 bases and J by 0 bases, with 12 bases between the two germline ends. The germline CDR1 and CDR2 sequences are SGHTA and FQGNSA. This CDR3 has 15 amino acids. The CDR3 DNA sequence: TGTGCCAGCAGCCCCGACGGAACTAGCACAGATACGCAGTATTTT. Amino acid sequence: CASSPDGTSTDTQYF.

The rearrangement links TRBV9 to TRBJ1-1; D remains ambiguous. Germline CDR1 SGDLS, CDR2 YYNGEE. Trimming stripped 0 bases from V and 2 bases from J, with 11 bases between. There are 15 residues in the CDR3. The CDR3 protein is CASSVEGSLNTEAFF. The CDR3 DNA sequence: TGTGCCAGCAGCGTAGAGGGCAGTCTTAACACTGAAGCTTTCTTT.

The V and J genes are TRBV4-1 and TRBJ2-1; possible D gene TRBD1, 6 bases. Germline CDR1 MGHRA, CDR2 YSYEKL. Trimming removed 1 base at V and 6 bases at J, with 13 bases between. This CDR3 spans 15 amino acids. CDR3 nucleotides: TGCGCCAGCAGCCAAGGACAGGCAAGGGCCAATGAGCAGTTCTTC. Translated, it gives CASSQGQARANEQFF.

V is TRBV14 and J is TRBJ2-7, with 7 bases aligning to TRBD1. The CDR3 extends over 14 amino acids. V shed 3 bases and J 2 bases; nucleotides not matched to a gene: 4. CDR1 SGHDN and CDR2 FVKESK come from the germline V gene. CDR3 sequence: CASSHPGTAYEQYF. DNA for the CDR3: TGTGCCAGCAGCCACCCCGGGACAGCCTACGAGCAGTACTTC.

This chain links TRBV23-1 with TRBJ2-7; either TRBD1 or TRBD2 may fit D (5 bases each). TRBV23-1 carries the ORF label, with uncertain function. Trimming shortened V by 1 base and J by 0 bases, and 19 bases separated the two germline ends. This CDR3 contains 18 residues. In nucleotides, the CDR3 is TGCGCCAGCAGTCAATATGTGGAGGAGAACAGGAGCTCCTACGAGCAGTACTTC. It codes for CASSQYVEENRSSYEQYF.

The rearrangement uses TRBV5-4 and TRBJ2-1, with 10 bases aligning to TRBD2. Germline CDR1 reads SGHNT; CDR2 reads YYREEE (reference sequence). This CDR3 comprises 17 residues. The trim removed 2 bases at V and 7 bases at J, leaving 12 bases unmatched. The DNA for the CDR3 is TGTGCCAGCAGCTTTTTAGTGTCTAGCGGGAGTGGTAATGAGCAGTTCTTC. It yields the protein CASSFLVSSGSGNEQFF.

The chain is built from TRBV19 and TRBJ2-1; a possible D gene is TRBD1 (5 bases). Germline CDR1 and CDR2: LNHDA and SQIVND (reference sequence). The CDR3 length is 16 residues. The V end lost 6 bases, the J end lost 4 bases, and 19 bases lay between the germline ends. In DNA form, the CDR3 reads TGTGCCAGTAGCAGACAGTCCCGACTTACATACAATGAGCAGTTCTTC. Protein product: CASSRQSRLTYNEQFF.

This chain uses TRBV6-1 with TRBJ2-5, with a possible D match to TRBD2 (6 bases). Trimming removed 0 bases from V and 5 bases from J, with 16 bases in between. Looked up from germline, CDR1 is MNHNS and CDR2 is SASEGT. This CDR3 region has 16 residues. CDR3 sequence (DNA): TGTGCCAGCAGTGAAGCGTTCGGACTAATGGAGGAGACCCAGTACTTC. Protein product: CASSEAFGLMEETQYF.

The chain employs TRBV5-6 and TRBJ1-4; D is undetermined. The CDR3 is made up of 14 amino acids. Trimming shortened V by 0 bases and J by 6 bases, and 9 bases separated the two germline ends. Germline CDR1 is SGHDT and CDR2 is YYEEEE. The CDR3 sequence: CASSLEGWDEKLFF. The CDR3 nucleotides read TGTGCCAGCAGCTTGGAAGGGTGGGATGAAAAACTGTTTTTT.

The chain joins TRBV9 to TRBJ2-1; D might be TRBD2 (6 bases). Trimming left V 4 bases short and J 0 bases short, with 11 bases between. Germline V gives CDR1 SGDLS, CDR2 YYNGEE. The CDR3 contains 15 residues. As DNA, the CDR3 is TGTGCCAGCAGCAGACGACTAGACTCCTACAATGAGCAGTTCTTC. Its protein is CASSRRLDSYNEQFF.